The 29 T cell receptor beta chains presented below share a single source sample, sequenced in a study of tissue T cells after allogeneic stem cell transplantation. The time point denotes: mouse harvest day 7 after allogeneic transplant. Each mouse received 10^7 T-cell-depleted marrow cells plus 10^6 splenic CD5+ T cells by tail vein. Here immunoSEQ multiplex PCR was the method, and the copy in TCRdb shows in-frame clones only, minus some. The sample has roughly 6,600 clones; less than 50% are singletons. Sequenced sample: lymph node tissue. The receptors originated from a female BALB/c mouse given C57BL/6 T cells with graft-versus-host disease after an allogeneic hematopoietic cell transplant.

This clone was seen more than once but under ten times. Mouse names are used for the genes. Here the CDR3 reads CASSSPGQGREQYF. The DNA read from the CDR3 is TGTGCCAGCAGCTCTCCGGGACAGGGGAGGGAACAGTAC. The V call is TRBV3, the J call TRBJ2-7; 10 positions agree with TRBD1. The sequenced fragment ends 1 residue before the CDR3 boundary, so the rest is inferred from the germline J gene. In germline, CDR1 is SNHLY, CDR2 FYNGKV (reference sequence). The junction had 7 bases not matched to a gene; V was cut back by 4 bases and J by 7 bases. The CDR3 runs to 14 residues.

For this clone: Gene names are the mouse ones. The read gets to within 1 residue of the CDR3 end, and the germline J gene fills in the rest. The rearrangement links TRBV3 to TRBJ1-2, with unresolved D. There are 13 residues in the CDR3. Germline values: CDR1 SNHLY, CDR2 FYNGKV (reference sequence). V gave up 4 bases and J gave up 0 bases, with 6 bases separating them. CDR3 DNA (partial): TGTGCCAGCAGCTCGACATCAAACTCCGACTACACC. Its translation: CASSSTSNSDYT. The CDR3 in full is CASSSTSNSDYTF.

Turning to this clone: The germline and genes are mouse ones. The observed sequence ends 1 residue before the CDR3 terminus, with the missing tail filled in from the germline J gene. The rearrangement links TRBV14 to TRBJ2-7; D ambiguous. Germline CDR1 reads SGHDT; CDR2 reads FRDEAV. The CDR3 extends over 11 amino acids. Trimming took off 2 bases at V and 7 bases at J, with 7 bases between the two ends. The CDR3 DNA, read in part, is TGTGCCAGCAGTTTAGGGCCGGAACAGTAC. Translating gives CASSLGPEQY. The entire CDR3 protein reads CASSLGPEQYF.

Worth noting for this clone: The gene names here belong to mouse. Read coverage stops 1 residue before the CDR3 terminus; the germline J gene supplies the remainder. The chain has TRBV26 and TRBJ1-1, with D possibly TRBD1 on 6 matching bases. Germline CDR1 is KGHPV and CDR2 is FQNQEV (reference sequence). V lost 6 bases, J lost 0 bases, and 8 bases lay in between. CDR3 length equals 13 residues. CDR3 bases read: TGTGCCAGCAGAAGACAGGCAAACACAGAAGTCTTC. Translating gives CASRRQANTEVF. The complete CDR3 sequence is CASRRQANTEVFF.

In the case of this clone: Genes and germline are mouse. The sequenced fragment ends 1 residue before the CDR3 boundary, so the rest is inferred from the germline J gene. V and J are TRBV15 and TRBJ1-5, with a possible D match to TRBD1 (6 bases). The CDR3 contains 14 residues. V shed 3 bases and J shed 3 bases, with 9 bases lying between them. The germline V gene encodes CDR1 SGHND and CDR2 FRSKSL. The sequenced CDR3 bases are TGTGCCAGCAGTTTGAGGGGGGCCAACCAGGCTCCGCTT. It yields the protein CASSLRGANQAPL. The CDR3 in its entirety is CASSLRGANQAPLF.

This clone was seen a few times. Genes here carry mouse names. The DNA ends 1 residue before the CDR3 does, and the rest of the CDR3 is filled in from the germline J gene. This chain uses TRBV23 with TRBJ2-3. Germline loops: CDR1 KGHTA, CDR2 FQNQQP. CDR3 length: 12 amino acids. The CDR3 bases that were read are TGCTCCAGCAGTCCTCGGGAAGAAACGCTGTAT. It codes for CSSSPREETLY. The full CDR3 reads CSSSPREETLYF.

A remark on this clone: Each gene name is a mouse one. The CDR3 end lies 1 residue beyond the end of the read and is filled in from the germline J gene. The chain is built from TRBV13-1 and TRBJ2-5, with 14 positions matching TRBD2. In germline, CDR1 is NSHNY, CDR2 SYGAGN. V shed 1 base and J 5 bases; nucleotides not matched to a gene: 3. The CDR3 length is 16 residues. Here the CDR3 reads CASSDLGLGGRDTQYF. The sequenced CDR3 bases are TGTGCCAGCAGTGATTTGGGACTGGGGGGGCGAGACACCCAGTAC.

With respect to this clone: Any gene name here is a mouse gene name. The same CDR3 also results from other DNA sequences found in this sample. The CDR3 DNA, read in part, is TGTGCCAGCAGCCCGGGACTGGGGAGTGCAGAAACGCTGTAT. Translating gives CASSPGLGSAETLY. The complete CDR3 reads CASSPGLGSAETLYF. The gene calls are TRBV3 and TRBJ2-3, with 10 bases matching TRBD2. The sequenced fragment ends 1 residue before the CDR3 boundary, so the rest is inferred from the germline J gene. The CDR3 covers 15 residues. CDR1 and CDR2 from the germline V gene are SNHLY and FYNGKV (reference sequence). V was clipped by 5 bases and J by 0 bases; unmatched bases: 2.

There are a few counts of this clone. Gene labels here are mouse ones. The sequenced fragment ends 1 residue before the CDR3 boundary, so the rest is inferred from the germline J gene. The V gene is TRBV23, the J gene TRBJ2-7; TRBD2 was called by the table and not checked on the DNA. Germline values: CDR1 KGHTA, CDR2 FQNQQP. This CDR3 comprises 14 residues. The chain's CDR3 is CSSTPGTGGGEQYF. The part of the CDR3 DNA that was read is TGCTCCAGCACCCCCGGGACTGGGGGGGGAGAACAGTAC.

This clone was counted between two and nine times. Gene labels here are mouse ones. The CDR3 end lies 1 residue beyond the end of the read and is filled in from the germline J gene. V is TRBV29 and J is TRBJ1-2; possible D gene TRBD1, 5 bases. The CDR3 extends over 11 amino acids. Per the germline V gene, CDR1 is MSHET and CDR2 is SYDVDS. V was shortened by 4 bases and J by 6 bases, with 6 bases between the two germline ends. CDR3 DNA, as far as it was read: TGTGCTAGCAGTTGGACAACCGACTACACC. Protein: CASSWTTDYT. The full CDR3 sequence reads CASSWTTDYTF.

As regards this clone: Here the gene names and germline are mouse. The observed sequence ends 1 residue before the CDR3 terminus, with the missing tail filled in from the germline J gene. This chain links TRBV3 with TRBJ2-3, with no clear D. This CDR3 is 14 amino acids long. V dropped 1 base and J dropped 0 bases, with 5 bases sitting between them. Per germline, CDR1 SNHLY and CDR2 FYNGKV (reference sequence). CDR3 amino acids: CASSLVASAETLYF. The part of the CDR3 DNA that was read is TGTGCCAGCAGCTTAGTTGCTAGTGCAGAAACGCTGTAT.

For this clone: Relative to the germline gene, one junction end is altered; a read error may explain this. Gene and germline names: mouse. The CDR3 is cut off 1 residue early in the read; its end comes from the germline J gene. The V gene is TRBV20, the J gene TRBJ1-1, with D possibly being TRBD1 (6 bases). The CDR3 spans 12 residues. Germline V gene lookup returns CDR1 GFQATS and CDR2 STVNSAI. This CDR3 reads CGARDTNTEVFF. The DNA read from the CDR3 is TGTGGTGCTCGGGACACTAACACAGAAGTCTTC. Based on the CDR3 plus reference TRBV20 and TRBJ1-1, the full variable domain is GALVYQYPRRTICKSGTSMRMECQAVGFQATSVAWYRQSPQKTFELIALSTVNSAIKYEQNFTQEKFPISHPNLSFSSMTVLNAYLEDRGLYLCGARDTNTEVFFGKGTRLTVV.

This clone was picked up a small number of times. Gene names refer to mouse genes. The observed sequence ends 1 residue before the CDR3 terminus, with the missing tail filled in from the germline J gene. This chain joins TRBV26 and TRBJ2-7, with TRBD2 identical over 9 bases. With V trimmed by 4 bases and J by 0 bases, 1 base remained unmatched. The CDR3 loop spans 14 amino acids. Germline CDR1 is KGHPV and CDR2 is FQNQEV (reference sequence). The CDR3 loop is CASSRLGVSYEQYF. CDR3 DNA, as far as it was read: TGTGCCAGCAGTCGACTGGGGGTCTCCTATGAACAGTAC.

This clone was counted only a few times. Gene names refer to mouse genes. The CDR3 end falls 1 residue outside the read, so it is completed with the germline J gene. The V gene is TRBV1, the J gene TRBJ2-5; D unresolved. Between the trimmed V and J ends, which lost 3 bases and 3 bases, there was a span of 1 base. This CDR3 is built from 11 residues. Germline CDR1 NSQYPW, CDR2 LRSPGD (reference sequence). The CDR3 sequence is CTCSAQDTQYF. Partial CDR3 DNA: TGCACCTGCAGTGCGCAAGACACCCAGTAC.

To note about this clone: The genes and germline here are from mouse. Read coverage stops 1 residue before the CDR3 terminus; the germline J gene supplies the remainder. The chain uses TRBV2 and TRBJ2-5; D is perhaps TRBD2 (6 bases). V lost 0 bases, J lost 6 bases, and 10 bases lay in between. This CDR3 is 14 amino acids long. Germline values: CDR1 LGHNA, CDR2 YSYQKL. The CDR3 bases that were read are TGTGCCAGCAGCCAAGACGCGACTGGCGACACCCAGTAC. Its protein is CASSQDATGDTQY. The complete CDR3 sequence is CASSQDATGDTQYF.

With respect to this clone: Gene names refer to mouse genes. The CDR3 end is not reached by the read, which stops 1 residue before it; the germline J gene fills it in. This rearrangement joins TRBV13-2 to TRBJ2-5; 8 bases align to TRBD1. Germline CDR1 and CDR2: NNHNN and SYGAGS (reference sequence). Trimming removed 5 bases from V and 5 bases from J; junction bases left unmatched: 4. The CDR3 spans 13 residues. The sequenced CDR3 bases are TGTGCCAGCGGGGACAGGGATGGAGACACCCAGTAC. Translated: CASGDRDGDTQY. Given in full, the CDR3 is CASGDRDGDTQYF.

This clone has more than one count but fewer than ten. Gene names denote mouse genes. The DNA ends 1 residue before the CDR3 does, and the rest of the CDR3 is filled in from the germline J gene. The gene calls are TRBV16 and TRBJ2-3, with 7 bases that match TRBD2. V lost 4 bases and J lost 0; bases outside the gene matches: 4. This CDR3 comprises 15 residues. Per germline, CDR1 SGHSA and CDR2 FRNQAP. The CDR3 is CASSSWGSSAETLYF. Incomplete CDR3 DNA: TGTGCAAGCAGCTCCTGGGGGTCTAGTGCAGAAACGCTGTAT.

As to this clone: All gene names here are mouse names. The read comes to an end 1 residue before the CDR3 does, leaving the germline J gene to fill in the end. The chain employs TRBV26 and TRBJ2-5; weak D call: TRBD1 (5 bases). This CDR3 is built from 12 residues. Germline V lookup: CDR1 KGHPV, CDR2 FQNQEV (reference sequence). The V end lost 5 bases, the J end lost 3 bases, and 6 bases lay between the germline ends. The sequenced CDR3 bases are TGTGCCAGCAGTGGACATCAAGACACCCAGTAC. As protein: CASSGHQDTQY. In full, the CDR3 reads CASSGHQDTQYF.

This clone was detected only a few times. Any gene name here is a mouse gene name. CDR3 DNA, as far as it was read: TGTGCCAGCAGTTTAATGGGGGGCACAGAAGTCTTC. It translates to CASSLMGGTEVF. The entire CDR3 sequence reads CASSLMGGTEVFF. This rearrangement joins TRBV15 to TRBJ1-1, with TRBD1 as a possible D gene (5 bases). The read gets to within 1 residue of the CDR3 end, and the germline J gene fills in the rest. Trimming pared 2 bases from V and 4 bases from J, leaving 8 bases between. This CDR3 spans 13 amino acids. In germline, CDR1 is SGHND, CDR2 FRSKSL.

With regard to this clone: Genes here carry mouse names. Partial CDR3 DNA: TGTGCCAGCAGCTTAGCGCGGGGACAGGGGAAAGTCTTC. Translating it yields CASSLARGQGKVF. The full CDR3 sequence reads CASSLARGQGKVFF. The J gene is TRBJ1-1, the V gene TRBV3, with TRBD1 matching over 10 bases. The CDR3 end lies 1 residue beyond the end of the read and is filled in from the germline J gene. CDR1 is SNHLY, CDR2 FYNGKV, per germline (reference sequence). V shed 0 bases and J 9 bases; nucleotides not matched to a gene: 4. The CDR3 has 14 amino acids.

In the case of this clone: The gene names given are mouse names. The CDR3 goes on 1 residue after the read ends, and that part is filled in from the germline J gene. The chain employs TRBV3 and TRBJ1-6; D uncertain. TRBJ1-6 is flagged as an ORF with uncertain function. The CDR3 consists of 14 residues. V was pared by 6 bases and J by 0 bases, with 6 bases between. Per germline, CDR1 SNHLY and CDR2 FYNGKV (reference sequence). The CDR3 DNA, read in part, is TGTGCCAGCAGAGCAAATTCCTATAATTCGCCCCTCTAC. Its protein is CASRANSYNSPLY. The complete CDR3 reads CASRANSYNSPLYF.

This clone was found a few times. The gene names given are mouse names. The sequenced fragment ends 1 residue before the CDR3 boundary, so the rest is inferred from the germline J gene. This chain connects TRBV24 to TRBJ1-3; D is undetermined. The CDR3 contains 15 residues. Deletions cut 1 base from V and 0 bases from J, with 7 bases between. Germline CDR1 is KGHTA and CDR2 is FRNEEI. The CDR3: CASSLSDTSGNTLYF. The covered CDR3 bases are TGTGCCAGCAGTCTGTCCGACACTTCTGGAAATACGCTCTAT.

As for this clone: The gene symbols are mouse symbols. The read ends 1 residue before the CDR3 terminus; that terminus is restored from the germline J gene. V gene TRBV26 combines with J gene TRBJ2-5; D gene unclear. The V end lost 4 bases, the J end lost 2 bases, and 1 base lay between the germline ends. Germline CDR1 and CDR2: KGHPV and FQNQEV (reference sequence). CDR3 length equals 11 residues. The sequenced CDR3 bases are TGTGCCAGCAGTCGCCAAGACACCCAGTAC. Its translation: CASSRQDTQY. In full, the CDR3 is CASSRQDTQYF.

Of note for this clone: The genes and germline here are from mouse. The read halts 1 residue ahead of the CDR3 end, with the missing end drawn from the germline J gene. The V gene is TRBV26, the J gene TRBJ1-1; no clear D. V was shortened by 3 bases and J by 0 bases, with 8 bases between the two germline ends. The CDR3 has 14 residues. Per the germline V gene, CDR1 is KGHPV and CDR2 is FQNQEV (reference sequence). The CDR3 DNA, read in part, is TGTGCCAGCAGTCTAAACAAAGCAAACACAGAAGTCTTC. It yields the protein CASSLNKANTEVF. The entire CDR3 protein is CASSLNKANTEVFF.

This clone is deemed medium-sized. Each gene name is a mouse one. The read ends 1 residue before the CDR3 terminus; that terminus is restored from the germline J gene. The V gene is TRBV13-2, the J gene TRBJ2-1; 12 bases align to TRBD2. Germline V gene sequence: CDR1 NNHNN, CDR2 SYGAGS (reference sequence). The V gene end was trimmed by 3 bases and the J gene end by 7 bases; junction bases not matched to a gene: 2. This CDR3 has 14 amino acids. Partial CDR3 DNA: TGTGCCAGCGGTGGACTGGGGGGGCGCGCTGAGCAGTTC. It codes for CASGGLGGRAEQF. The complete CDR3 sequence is CASGGLGGRAEQFF.

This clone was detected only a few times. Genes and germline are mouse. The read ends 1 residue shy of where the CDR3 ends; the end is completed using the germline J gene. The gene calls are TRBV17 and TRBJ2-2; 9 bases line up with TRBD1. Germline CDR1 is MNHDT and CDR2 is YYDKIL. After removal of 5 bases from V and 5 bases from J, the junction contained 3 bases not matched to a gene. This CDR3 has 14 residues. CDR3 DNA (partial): TGTGCTAGCAGTGGGACAGGGAGGACCGGGCAGCTCTAC. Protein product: CASSGTGRTGQLY. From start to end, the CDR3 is CASSGTGRTGQLYF. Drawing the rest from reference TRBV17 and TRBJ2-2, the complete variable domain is DTTVKQNPRYKLARVGKPVNLICSQTMNHDTMYWYQKKPNQAPKLLLFYYDKILNREADTFEKFQSSRPNNSFCSLYIGSAGLEYSAMYLCASSGTGRTGQLYFGEGSKLTVL.

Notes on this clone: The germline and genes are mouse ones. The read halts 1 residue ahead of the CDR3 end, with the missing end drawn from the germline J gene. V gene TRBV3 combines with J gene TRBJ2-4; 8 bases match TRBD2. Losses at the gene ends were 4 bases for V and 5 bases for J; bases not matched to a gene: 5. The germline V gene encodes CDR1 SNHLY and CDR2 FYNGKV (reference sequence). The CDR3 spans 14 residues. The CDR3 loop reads CASSSSTGANTLYF. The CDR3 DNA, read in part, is TGTGCCAGCAGCTCCTCGACTGGGGCAAACACCTTGTAC.

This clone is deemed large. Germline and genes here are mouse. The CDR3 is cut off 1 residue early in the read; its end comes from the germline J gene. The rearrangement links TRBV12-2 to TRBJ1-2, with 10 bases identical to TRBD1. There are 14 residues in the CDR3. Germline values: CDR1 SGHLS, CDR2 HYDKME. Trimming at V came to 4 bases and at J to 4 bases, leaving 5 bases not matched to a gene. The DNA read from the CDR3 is TGTGCCAGCTCCCGGGGACAGGGGACCTCCGACTACACC. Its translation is CASSRGQGTSDYT. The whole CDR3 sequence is CASSRGQGTSDYTF.

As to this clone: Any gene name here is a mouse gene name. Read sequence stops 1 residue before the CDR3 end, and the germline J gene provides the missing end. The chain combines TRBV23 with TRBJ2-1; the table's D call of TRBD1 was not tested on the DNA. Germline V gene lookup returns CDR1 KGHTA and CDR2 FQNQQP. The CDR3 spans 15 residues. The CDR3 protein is CSSSQTGGAGAEQFF. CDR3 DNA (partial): TGCTCCAGCAGTCAAACAGGGGGCGCAGGAGCTGAGCAGTTC.